This entry lists 5 T cell receptor beta chains sequenced from one sample in a study of blood T cell repertoires in COVID-19. Libraries were prepared by immunoSEQ multiplex PCR; TCRdb keeps only in-frame clonotypes and omits some of them. The data hold about 87,000 clones, with around 87% observed a single time. The source material was peripheral blood. These receptors were collected from a man aged 35 to 55 with acute or convalescent COVID-19.

The chain has TRBV15 and TRBJ1-4; D not certain. The CDR3 length is 13 residues. Germline CDR1 and CDR2: LNHNV and YYDKDF (reference sequence). V was cut by 8 bases and J by 7 bases, with 14 bases left in between. This CDR3 is CATGLGFAEKLFF. The CDR3 DNA is TGTGCCACCGGTTTGGGCTTTGCTGAAAAACTGTTTTTT.

The V and J genes are TRBV4-1 and TRBJ2-3; 11 bases map to TRBD2. Germline lookup yields CDR1 MGHRA and CDR2 YSYEKL. V gave up 5 bases and J gave up 2 bases; unmatched junction bases: 6. The CDR3 runs to 16 residues. The chain's CDR3 is CASSAGLAAITDTQYF. The CDR3, as DNA: TGCGCCAGCAGCGCGGGACTAGCGGCAATCACAGATACGCAGTATTTT.

This chain joins TRBV7-8 and TRBJ2-1, with D hard to call. V gave up 4 bases and J gave up 11 bases, with 24 bases separating them. CDR3 length: 16 amino acids. From germline, CDR1 is SGHVS and CDR2 FQNEAQ. CDR3 bases: TGTGCCAGCAGCTCCAAGTCAGGCCTCGAGACAATGCAGCAGTTCTTC. Its translation is CASSSKSGLETMQQFF.

The chain has TRBV5-1 and TRBJ2-1; D may be TRBD2 (5 bases). The CDR3 covers 16 residues. Germline CDR1 is SGHRS and CDR2 is YFSETQ. Trimming removed 0 bases at V and 3 bases at J, with 13 bases between. CDR3 nucleotides: TGCGCCAGCAGCTTGGTACAGAGCGGTAGCTACAATGAGCAGTTCTTC. This codes for CASSLVQSGSYNEQFF.

The chain has TRBV18 and TRBJ2-5; 10 bases map to TRBD1. The CDR3 has 16 amino acids. Trimming took 1 base from V and 5 from J; bases not matched to a gene: 7. Germline CDR1 and CDR2: KGHSH and LQKENI. The CDR3 DNA sequence: TGTGCCAGCTCACCACGGGGGACAGGGGCGTCGGAGACCCAGTACTTC. This encodes CASSPRGTGASETQYF.